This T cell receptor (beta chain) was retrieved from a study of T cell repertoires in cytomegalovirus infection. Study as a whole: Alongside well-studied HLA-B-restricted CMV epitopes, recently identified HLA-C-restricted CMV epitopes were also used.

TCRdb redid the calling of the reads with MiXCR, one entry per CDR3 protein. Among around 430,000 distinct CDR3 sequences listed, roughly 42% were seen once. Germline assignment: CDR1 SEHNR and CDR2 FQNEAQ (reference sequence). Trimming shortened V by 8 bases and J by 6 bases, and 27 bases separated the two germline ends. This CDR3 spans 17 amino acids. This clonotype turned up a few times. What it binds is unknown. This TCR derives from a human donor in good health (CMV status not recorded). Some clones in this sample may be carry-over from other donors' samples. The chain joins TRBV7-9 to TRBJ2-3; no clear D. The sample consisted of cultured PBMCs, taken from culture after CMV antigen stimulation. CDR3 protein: CASQLRLRGTARDTQYF. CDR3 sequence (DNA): TGTGCCAGCCAACTCCGGTTGAGAGGTACTGCCCGTGATACGCAGTATTTT.